Below are 29 T cell receptor beta chains sequenced from a single sample in a study of CD8 T cells in ankylosing spondylitis. MiXCR was run by TCRdb on the 5' RACE reads, yielding one entry per CDR3 protein. The sample gives fewer than 400,000 distinct CDR3 sequences, roughly 14% of which show up once; about 1% is in the top ten. Sequencing was carried out using blood, either unsorted or a sorted T cell fraction (not recorded which). The receptors here all came from a male donor with ankylosing spondylitis or in good health (not recorded which).

Comment on this clonotype: Just one base apart from a much larger clone, this may be a read error. The rearrangement links TRBV2 to TRBJ2-2; TRBD2 aligns across 11 bases. V shed 5 bases and J 5 bases; nucleotides not matched to a gene: 7. CDR3 length: 16 amino acids. Germline V CDR1 and CDR2: SNHLY, FYNNEI. The CDR3 loop is CASSFRLAGRTGELFF. CDR3 DNA: TGTGCCAGCAGTTTCAGACTAGCGGGACGAACCGGGGAGCTGTTTTTT.

This clonotype was counted many times. The V call is TRBV5-1, the J call TRBJ1-5; TRBD1 might be the D (5 bases). The germline V and J ends were trimmed by 7 bases and 2 bases, with 16 bases remaining between them. This CDR3 has 15 residues. Germline lookup yields CDR1 SGHRS and CDR2 YFSETQ. CDR3 protein: CASRRGVEGNQPQHF. CDR3 nucleotides: TGCGCCAGCCGACGGGGGGTTGAGGGCAATCAGCCCCAGCATTTT.

This clonotype was seen only a few times. The chain employs TRBV20-1 and TRBJ1-2; D possibly corresponds to TRBD1 (5 bases). The CDR3 contains 15 residues. V was shortened by 5 bases and J by 2 bases, with 18 bases between the two germline ends. Germline CDR1 DFQATT, CDR2 SNEGSKA (reference sequence). CDR3 in amino acids: CSALDTSNKNYGYTF. CDR3 nucleotide sequence: TGCAGTGCTCTGGACACCTCTAACAAAAACTATGGCTACACCTTC.

This clonotype was picked up a small number of times. J is TRBJ1-1 and V is TRBV20-1; 7 positions match TRBD1. This CDR3 spans 13 amino acids. Germline trimming cut 3 bases from V and 3 bases from J; bases unmatched to any gene: 4. Germline V gives CDR1 DFQATT, CDR2 SNEGSKA (reference sequence). The CDR3 DNA reads as TGCAGTGCTAGCAAGACAGGGTACACTGAAGCTTTCTTT. Encoded protein: CSASKTGYTEAFF.

The chain uses TRBV20-1 and TRBJ2-1; 9 bases align to TRBD2. CDR1 is DFQATT and CDR2 is SNEGSKA in the germline V gene (reference sequence). Germline trimming cut 6 bases from V and 7 bases from J; bases unmatched to any gene: 13. The CDR3 sequence is 15 residues long. The CDR3 sequence is CSAKGQILAGNEQFF. In DNA form, the CDR3 reads TGCAGTGCGAAGGGACAGATTCTAGCGGGGAATGAGCAGTTCTTC.

The chain links TRBV7-8 to TRBJ2-7, with 10 bases that match TRBD2. The germline V gene encodes CDR1 SGHVS and CDR2 FQNEAQ. The CDR3 has 18 residues. Trimming took 5 bases from V and 3 from J; bases not matched to a gene: 16. The DNA of the CDR3 is TGTGCCAGCAGCCGGGTCCCGCTAGCGGGAGTCGTCCTCTACGAGCAGTACTTC. Protein sequence: CASSRVPLAGVVLYEQYF.

The chain recombines TRBV20-1 with TRBJ1-5; TRBD1 aligns across 11 bases. Trimming took 5 bases from V and 6 from J; bases not matched to a gene: 6. The CDR3 runs to 14 residues. Germline-derived CDR1 and CDR2 are DFQATT and SNEGSKA (reference sequence). Written as DNA, the CDR3 is TGCAGTGCTCGCGGACAGGGGGCGATTCAGCCCCAGCATTTT. Translation gives CSARGQGAIQPQHF.

In its sample, this clonotype was seen a few times. The V call is TRBV20-1, the J call TRBJ2-3; 8 bases match TRBD2. The CDR3 sequence is 15 residues long. J was trimmed by 0 bases and V by 6 bases; bases with no gene match: 8. CDR1 DFQATT and CDR2 SNEGSKA come from the germline V gene (reference sequence). The CDR3 sequence: CSAGGGAGSTDTQYF. In DNA form, the CDR3 reads TGCAGTGCCGGGGGGGGGGCAGGGAGCACAGATACGCAGTATTTT.

The V call is TRBV7-7, the J call TRBJ2-2, with D possibly TRBD1 on 5 matching bases. The CDR3 has 17 amino acids. Trimming removed 1 base at V and 0 bases at J, with 12 bases between. The germline gives CDR1 SSHAT, CDR2 FNYEAQ (reference sequence). The CDR3 nucleotides are TGTGCCAGCAGCTTAGAGGTCACAGGTCCGAACACCGGGGAGCTGTTTTTT. It yields the protein CASSLEVTGPNTGELFF. The full variable domain, its missing parts supplied by reference TRBV7-7 and TRBJ2-2, is GAGVSQSPRYKVTKRGQDVTLRCDPISSHATLYWYQQALGQGPEFLTYFNYEAQPDKSGLPSDRFSAERPEGSISTLTIQRTEQRDSAMYRCASSLEVTGPNTGELFFGEGSRLTVL.

This clonotype was seen more than once but under ten times. The chain links TRBV5-1 to TRBJ2-7; TRBD2 agrees at 9 bases. The CDR3 covers 15 residues. The V and J ends lost 0 bases and 8 bases, in that order; junction bases with no gene match: 9. Looked up from germline, CDR1 is SGHRS and CDR2 is YFSETQ. In nucleotides, the CDR3 is TGCGCCAGCAGCTTGGGAACAGGCGGGGGGGGGCAGCAGTACTTC. Translated: CASSLGTGGGGQQYF. Complete variable domain (other parts from reference TRBV5-1 and TRBJ2-7): KAGVTQTPRYLIKTRGQQVTLSCSPISGHRSVSWYQQTPGQGLQFLFEYFSETQRNKGNFPGRFSGRQFSNSRSEMNVSTLELGDSALYLCASSLGTGGGGQQYFGPGTRLTVT.

This clonotype was seen a few times. The chain combines TRBV9 with TRBJ1-4; no clear D. V lost 3 bases and J lost 6, with 6 bases in between. Germline V gene lookup returns CDR1 SGDLS and CDR2 YYNGEE. This CDR3 contains 12 residues. The CDR3 spells CASSALDEKLFF. Here the CDR3 DNA reads TGTGCCAGCAGCGCTTTAGATGAAAAACTGTTTTTT.

In its sample, this clonotype was seen a few times. The chain joins TRBV6-1 to TRBJ2-1; D unclear. Trimming took 3 bases from V and 2 from J, leaving 14 bases between them. Germline loops: CDR1 MNHNS, CDR2 SASEGT. The CDR3 length is 16 residues. Here the CDR3 reads CASSEPPVGPYNEQFF. Here the CDR3 DNA reads TGTGCCAGCAGTGAGCCTCCAGTGGGCCCCTACAATGAGCAGTTCTTC.

In its sample, this clonotype was seen a few times. V usage is TRBV5-1 and J usage is TRBJ2-7; D is perhaps TRBD1 or TRBD2 (5 bases each). Trimming stripped 5 bases from V and 3 bases from J, with 18 bases between. The CDR3 sequence is 15 residues long. Germline values: CDR1 SGHRS, CDR2 YFSETQ. As DNA, the CDR3 is TGCGCCAGCAGTCCTAGCACTGGGGCCTTCTACGAGCAGTACTTC. This gives the protein CASSPSTGAFYEQYF. Together with reference TRBV5-1 and TRBJ2-7, the CDR3 gives the full variable domain: KAGVTQTPRYLIKTRGQQVTLSCSPISGHRSVSWYQQTPGQGLQFLFEYFSETQRNKGNFPGRFSGRQFSNSRSEMNVSTLELGDSALYLCASSPSTGAFYEQYFGPGTRLTVT.

The sample holds a few counts of this clonotype. The CDR3 spells CSVATSGGSYNEQFF. CDR3 nucleotide sequence: TGCAGCGTTGCGACTAGCGGGGGCTCCTACAATGAGCAGTTCTTC. The V gene is TRBV29-1, the J gene TRBJ2-1, with 12 bases fitting TRBD2. This CDR3 region has 15 residues. The V gene end was trimmed by 4 bases and the J gene end by 0 bases; junction bases not matched to a gene: 1. Germline assignment: CDR1 SQVTM and CDR2 ANQGSEA.

The chain employs TRBV4-1 and TRBJ2-7; D is ambiguous. V was cut by 2 bases and J by 6 bases, with 20 bases left in between. There are 16 residues in the CDR3. Germline CDR1 and CDR2: MGHRA and YSYEKL. The CDR3 spells CASSQLDMGFATEQYF. In DNA form, the CDR3 reads TGCGCCAGCAGCCAACTCGATATGGGGTTCGCTACCGAGCAGTACTTC.

This clonotype came up a few times. The chain uses TRBV10-1 and TRBJ2-1, with a weak D call TRBD2 (7 bases). CDR3 length equals 16 residues. V lost 0 bases to trimming and J lost 6 bases, with 15 bases between them. The germline CDR1 and CDR2 sequences are WNHNN and SYGVQD (reference sequence). The CDR3 region is CASSESLGGGFNEQFF. The CDR3 DNA reads as TGCGCCAGCAGTGAGTCTCTGGGGGGGGGCTTCAATGAGCAGTTCTTC.

The CDR3, as DNA: TGTGCCAGCAGTTTAGATGGTAGCGGGGGAGATACGCAGTATTTT. Its protein is CASSLDGSGGDTQYF. The chain couples TRBV12-3 or TRBV12-4 to TRBJ2-3; TRBD2 agrees at 9 bases. Losses at the gene ends were 1 base for V and 5 bases for J; bases not matched to a gene: 4. The CDR3 totals 15 residues.

This sequence joins TRBV3-1 and TRBJ2-5; 7 nucleotides align to TRBD2. The length of the CDR3 is 15 residues. The trim removed 0 bases at V and 7 bases at J, leaving 8 bases unmatched. Germline V gene data show CDR1 as LGHDT and CDR2 as YNNKEL (reference sequence). Written as DNA, the CDR3 is TGTGCCAGCAGCCAAGAGGGCCTAGCGGTAGGGACCCAGTACTTC. It encodes CASSQEGLAVGTQYF.

The chain couples TRBV10-3 to TRBJ2-2, with TRBD1 identical over 8 bases. The trim removed 7 bases at V and 1 base at J, leaving 2 bases unmatched. Germline V CDR1 and CDR2: ENHRY, SYGVKD. There are 14 residues in the CDR3. CDR3 nucleotide sequence: TGTGCCATCACCGGACAGGGGAACACCGGGGAGCTGTTTTTT. Translation: CAITGQGNTGELFF.

This clonotype came up a few times. The chain has TRBV18 and TRBJ1-1; D is undetermined. Germline CDR1 KGHSH, CDR2 LQKENI. This CDR3 has 16 residues. The ends were cut back, 0 bases at V and 4 bases at J, with 15 bases in the middle. The CDR3, as DNA: TGTGCCAGCTCACCACCGGTGGGCGCCTCGGGCACTGAAGCTTTCTTT. Its translation: CASSPPVGASGTEAFF. Full variable domain (remainder filled in from reference TRBV18 and TRBJ1-1): NAGVMQNPRHLVRRRGQEARLRCSPMKGHSHVYWYRQLPEEGLKFMVYLQKENIIDESGMPKERFSAEFPKEGPSILRIQQVVRGDSAAYFCASSPPVGASGTEAFFGQGTRLTVV.

This clonotype has only a few counts. V and J are TRBV21-1 and TRBJ2-2; the table's D gene call, TRBD1, was not cross checked with the DNA. TRBV21-1 is noted as a pseudogene. The CDR3 is 14 amino acids. CDR3 sequence reads: CASSPRQYTGELFF. DNA for the CDR3: TGTGCCAGCAGCCCCCGACAGTACACCGGGGAGCTGTTTTTT.

This clonotype was counted between two and nine times. The J gene is TRBJ1-1, the V gene TRBV4-1; the match to TRBD1 covers 8 bases. V was pared by 4 bases and J by 4 bases, with 8 bases of the junction left unmatched. The CDR3 totals 15 residues. CDR1 is MGHRA and CDR2 is YSYEKL in the germline V gene. The CDR3: CASSRGVDRGTEAFF. In DNA form, the CDR3 reads TGCGCCAGCAGCCGAGGGGTAGACAGGGGCACTGAAGCTTTCTTT.

This chain connects TRBV29-1 to TRBJ2-1; 11 bases are shared with TRBD2. The V gene end was trimmed by 3 bases and the J gene end by 4 bases; junction bases not matched to a gene: 5. The V gene's germline CDR1 is SQVTM and CDR2 ANQGSEA. This CDR3 comprises 15 residues. Here the CDR3 reads CSVERLAGGYNEQFF. The CDR3 nucleotides are TGCAGCGTTGAGCGGCTAGCGGGGGGTTACAATGAGCAGTTCTTC.

The chain is built from TRBV12-3 or TRBV12-4 and TRBJ2-7, with a possible D match to TRBD1 (6 bases). V was shortened by 6 bases and J by 1 base, with 13 bases between the two germline ends. The CDR3 runs 14 residues. The CDR3, as DNA: TGTGCCAGCAGGGCCGGGGACATGTCCTACGAGCAGTACTTC. This translates into CASRAGDMSYEQYF.

The gene calls are TRBV7-2 and TRBJ2-2, with unresolved D. Trimming took 6 bases from V and 3 from J, leaving 8 bases between them. Germline V gene data show CDR1 as SGHTA and CDR2 as FQGNSA. This CDR3 is 13 amino acids long. The CDR3 is CASSSSYTGELFF. The CDR3 nucleotides read TGTGCCAGCAGTTCCTCTTACACCGGGGAGCTGTTTTTT. The full variable domain, with the rest looked up from reference TRBV7-2 and TRBJ2-2, is GAGVSQSPSNKVTEKGKDVELRCDPISGHTALYWYRQSLGQGLEFLIYFQGNSAPDKSGLPSDRFSAERTGGSVSTLTIQRTQQEDSAVYLCASSSSYTGELFFGEGSRLTVL.

This sequence joins TRBV2 and TRBJ2-3, with D possibly called TRBD1 or TRBD2 (5 bases each). The CDR3 spans 14 residues. Per the germline V gene, CDR1 is SNHLY and CDR2 is FYNNEI. The V end was cut by 6 bases, the J end by 2 bases, with 12 bases between. CDR3 sequence reads: CASSAMGPTDTQYF. The DNA for the CDR3 is TGTGCCAGCAGCGCGATGGGACCCACAGATACGCAGTATTTT.

This clonotype turned up a few times. This sequence joins TRBV3-1 and TRBJ2-5; D is uncertain. Germline V gene data show CDR1 as LGHDT and CDR2 as YNNKEL (reference sequence). V lost 4 bases to trimming and J lost 6 bases, with 9 bases between them. The CDR3 has 12 residues. The CDR3 DNA sequence: TGTGCCAGCAGCCCAAACGTAAAGACCCAGTACTTC. Protein sequence: CASSPNVKTQYF.

V usage is TRBV2 and J usage is TRBJ2-7; D possibly corresponds to TRBD2 (5 bases). The CDR3 spans 14 residues. Trimming removed 8 bases at V and 0 bases at J, with 14 bases between. Germline CDR1 and CDR2: SNHLY and FYNNEI. CDR3 in amino acids: CASFPSGISYEQYF. The CDR3 DNA is TGTGCCAGCTTTCCCAGCGGCATCTCCTACGAGCAGTACTTC.

This clonotype was found a few times. The rearrangement links TRBV28 to TRBJ1-1; a possible D gene is TRBD1 (5 bases). Trimming left V 9 bases short and J 4 bases short, with 9 bases between. Germline V gives CDR1 MDHEN, CDR2 SYDVKM. The CDR3 is made up of 11 amino acids. The DNA of the CDR3 is TGTGCCAGTCTAACAGGCACTGAAGCTTTCTTT. It codes for CASLTGTEAFF.